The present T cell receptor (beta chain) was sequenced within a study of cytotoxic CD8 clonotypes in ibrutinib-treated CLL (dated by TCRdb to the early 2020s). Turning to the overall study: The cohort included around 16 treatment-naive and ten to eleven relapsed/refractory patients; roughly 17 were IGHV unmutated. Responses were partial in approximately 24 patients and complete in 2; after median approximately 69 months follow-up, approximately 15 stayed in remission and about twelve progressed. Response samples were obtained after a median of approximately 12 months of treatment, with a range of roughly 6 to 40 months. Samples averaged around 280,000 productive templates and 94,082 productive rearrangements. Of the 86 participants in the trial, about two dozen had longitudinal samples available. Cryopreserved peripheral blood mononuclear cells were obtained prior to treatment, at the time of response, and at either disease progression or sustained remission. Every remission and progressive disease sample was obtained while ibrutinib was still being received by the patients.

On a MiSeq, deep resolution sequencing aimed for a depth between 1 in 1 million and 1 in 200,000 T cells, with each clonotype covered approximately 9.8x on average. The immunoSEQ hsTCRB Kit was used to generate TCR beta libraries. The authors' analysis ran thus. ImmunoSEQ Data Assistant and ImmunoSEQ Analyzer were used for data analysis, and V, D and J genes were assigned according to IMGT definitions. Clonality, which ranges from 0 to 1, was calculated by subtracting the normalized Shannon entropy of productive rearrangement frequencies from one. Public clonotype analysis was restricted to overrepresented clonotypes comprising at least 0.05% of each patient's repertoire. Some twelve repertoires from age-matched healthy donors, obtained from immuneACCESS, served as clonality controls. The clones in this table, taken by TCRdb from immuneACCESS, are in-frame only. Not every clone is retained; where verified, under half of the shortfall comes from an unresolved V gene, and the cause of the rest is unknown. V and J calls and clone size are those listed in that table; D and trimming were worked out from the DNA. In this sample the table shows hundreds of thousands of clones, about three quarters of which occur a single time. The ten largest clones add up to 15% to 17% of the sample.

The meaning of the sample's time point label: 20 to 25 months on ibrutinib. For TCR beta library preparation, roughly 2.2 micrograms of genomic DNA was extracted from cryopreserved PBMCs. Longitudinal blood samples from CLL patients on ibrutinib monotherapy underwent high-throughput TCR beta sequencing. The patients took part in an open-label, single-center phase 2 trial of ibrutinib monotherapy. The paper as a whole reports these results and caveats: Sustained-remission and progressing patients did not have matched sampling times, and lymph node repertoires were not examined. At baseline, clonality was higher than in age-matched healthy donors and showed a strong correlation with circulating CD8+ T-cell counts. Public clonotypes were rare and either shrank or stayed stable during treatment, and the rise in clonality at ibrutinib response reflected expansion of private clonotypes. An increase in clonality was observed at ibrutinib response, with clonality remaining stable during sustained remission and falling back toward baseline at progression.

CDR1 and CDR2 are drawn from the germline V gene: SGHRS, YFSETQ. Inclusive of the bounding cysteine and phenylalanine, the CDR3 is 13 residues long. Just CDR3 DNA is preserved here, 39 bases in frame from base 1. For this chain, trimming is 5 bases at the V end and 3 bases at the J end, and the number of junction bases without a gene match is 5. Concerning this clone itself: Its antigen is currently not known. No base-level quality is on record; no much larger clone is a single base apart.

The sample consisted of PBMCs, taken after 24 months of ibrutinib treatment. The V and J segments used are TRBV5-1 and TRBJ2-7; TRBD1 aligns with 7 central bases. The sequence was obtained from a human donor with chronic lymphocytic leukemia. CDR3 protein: CASRSTGFYEQYF. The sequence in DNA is TGCGCCAGCAGATCGACAGGGTTCTACGAGCAGTACTTC. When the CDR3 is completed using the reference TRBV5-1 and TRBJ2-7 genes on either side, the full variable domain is KAGVTQTPRYLIKTRGQQVTLSCSPISGHRSVSWYQQTPGQGLQFLFEYFSETQRNKGNFPGRFSGRQFSNSRSEMNVSTLELGDSALYLCASRSTGFYEQYFGPGTRLTVT.